The clone carrying this T cell receptor beta chain appeared many times. From about 400 ng of RNA, a library with molecular barcoded alpha/delta and beta/gamma adaptors was made. TCRdb analysed the reads with MiXCR anew, one entry per CDR3 protein. The sample contains 30,000 to 35,000 distinct CDR3 sequences, around a sixth of which appear only once. CDR3 length: 14 residues. With 3 bases removed from V and 8 bases from J, the gap between germline ends came to 13 bases. The data were taken from a study of read filtering for tumor transcriptome and immune sequencing. Sequenced: a population of CD138-negative cells sorted from bone marrow. This sequence joins TRBV12-3 or TRBV12-4 and TRBJ1-4; no reliable D call. This receptor was identified in a donor at least 40 years old with multiple myeloma. The CDR3 DNA reads as TGTGCCAGCAGTTTGGCCGGGGATGAGGAAAAACTGTTTTTT. It yields the protein CASSLAGDEEKLFF.